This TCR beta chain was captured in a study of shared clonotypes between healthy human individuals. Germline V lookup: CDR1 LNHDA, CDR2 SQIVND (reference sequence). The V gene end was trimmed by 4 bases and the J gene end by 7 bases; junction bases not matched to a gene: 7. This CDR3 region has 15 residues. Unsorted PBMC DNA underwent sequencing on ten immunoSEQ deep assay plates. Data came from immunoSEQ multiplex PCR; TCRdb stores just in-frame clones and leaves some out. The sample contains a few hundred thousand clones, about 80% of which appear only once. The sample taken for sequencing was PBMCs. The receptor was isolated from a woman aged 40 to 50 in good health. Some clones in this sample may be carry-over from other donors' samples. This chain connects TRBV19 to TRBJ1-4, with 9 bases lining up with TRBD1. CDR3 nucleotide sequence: TGTGCCAGTAGTACGACAGGGGGTGTCGGTGAAAAACTGTTTTTT. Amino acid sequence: CASSTTGGVGEKLFF.